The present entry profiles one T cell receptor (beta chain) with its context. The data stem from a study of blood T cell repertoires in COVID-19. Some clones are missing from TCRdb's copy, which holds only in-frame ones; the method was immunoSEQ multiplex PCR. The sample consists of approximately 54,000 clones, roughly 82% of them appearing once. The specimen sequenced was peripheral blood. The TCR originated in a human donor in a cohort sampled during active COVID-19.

CDR3 loop: CASSSVDRENIQYF. Here the CDR3 DNA reads TGTGCCAGCAGCTCCGTGGACAGGGAGAACATTCAGTACTTC. The chain has TRBV13 and TRBJ2-4; 8 bases are shared with TRBD1. Per germline, CDR1 PRHDT and CDR2 FYEKMQ (reference sequence). V gave up 4 bases and J gave up 7 bases; unmatched junction bases: 6. This CDR3 is built from 14 residues.